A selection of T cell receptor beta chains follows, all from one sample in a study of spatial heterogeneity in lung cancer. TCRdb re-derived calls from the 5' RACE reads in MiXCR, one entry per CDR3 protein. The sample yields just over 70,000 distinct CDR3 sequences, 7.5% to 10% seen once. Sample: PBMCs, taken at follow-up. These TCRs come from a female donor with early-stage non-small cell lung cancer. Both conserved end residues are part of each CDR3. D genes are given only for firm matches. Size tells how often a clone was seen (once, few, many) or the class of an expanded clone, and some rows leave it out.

TGTGCCAGCAGTTACGCCGGGACGGTACACGAGCAGTACTTC | CASSYAGTVHEQYF | TRBV6-2/TRBV6-3 | - | TRBJ2-7 | -
TGTGCCAGTACCCCCCGGGACAGAAACTACGAGCAGTACTTC | CASTPRDRNYEQYF | TRBV19 | many | TRBJ2-7 | TRBD1
TGCAGTGCTAGCTCCGGTGCGGGAGAGTCAGAGACCCAGTACTTC | CSASSGAGESETQYF | TRBV20-1 | many | TRBJ2-5 | TRBD2
TGTGCCAGCAGCTTAATGGCAGGGTTAGGCAATGAGCAGTTCTTC | CASSLMAGLGNEQFF | TRBV13 | - | TRBJ2-1 | -
TGCAGTGCCTCACTGCAACTAGCGGTCTACAATGAGCAGTTCTTC | CSASLQLAVYNEQFF | TRBV20-1 | many | TRBJ2-1 | TRBD2
TGTGCCAGCAGCCAAGTTGCGAGCGGGCTCACAGATACGCAGTATTTT | CASSQVASGLTDTQYF | TRBV3-1 | - | TRBJ2-3 | -
TGCAGTGCTAGAACGGGGATGGTTGGCGAGCAGTACTTC | CSARTGMVGEQYF | TRBV20-1 | many | TRBJ2-7 | -
TGCGCCAGCAGCTCCCAGGGTCACACTAATGAAAAACTGTTTTTT | CASSSQGHTNEKLFF | TRBV5-1 | few | TRBJ1-4 | -
TGCGCCAGCAGCCCGGGACAGCACACAGATACGCAGTATTTT | CASSPGQHTDTQYF | TRBV5-1 | few | TRBJ2-3 | TRBD1
TGTGCCAGCAGTGGCCCAGACAGGGGGCAAGGCGAGCAGTACTTC | CASSGPDRGQGEQYF | TRBV6-1 | few | TRBJ2-7 | TRBD1
TGTGCCAGCAGCTTAAGAGGATTTGGCGGGAGCTGGTACACCGGGGAGCTGTTTTTT | CASSLRGFGGSWYTGELFF | TRBV7-9 | - | TRBJ2-2 | TRBD2
TGTGCCAGCAGCCTGAACCGGGACAGAGGTTCACCCCTCCACTTT | CASSLNRDRGSPLHF | TRBV14 | few | TRBJ1-6 | TRBD1
TGCAGTGCTAGAGATCTTGTAGCGGACCCCTACAATGAGCAGTTCTTC | CSARDLVADPYNEQFF | TRBV20-1 | many | TRBJ2-1 | -
TGCGCCAGCAGCTTGATGGCTGAGAACACTGAAGCTTTCTTT | CASSLMAENTEAFF | TRBV5-1 | many | TRBJ1-1 | -
TGCAGTGCTCGTTCGAGGACAGAACTTGAAGCTTTCTTT | CSARSRTELEAFF | TRBV20-1 | many | TRBJ1-1 | -
TGTGCCAGCAGCCCTCTGACTAGATCCGTCCACGAGCAGTACTTC | CASSPLTRSVHEQYF | TRBV5-5 | many | TRBJ2-7 | -
TGCAGCGCCAGGACAGGGGAGAATCAGCCCCAGCATTTT | CSARTGENQPQHF | TRBV29-1 | - | TRBJ1-5 | TRBD1
TGTGCCAGCAGCCAAGCTGCGGGAGGGCCGGAGACCCAGTACTTC | CASSQAAGGPETQYF | TRBV3-1 | many | TRBJ2-5 | TRBD2
TGTGCCTGGAGTCAGGGATTCGGGTCTGGCAATCAGCCCCAGCATTTT | CAWSQGFGSGNQPQHF | TRBV30 | many | TRBJ1-5 | -
TGTGCCAGTAGAACCAACAGCGGATATGGCTACACCTTC | CASRTNSGYGYTF | TRBV19 | few | TRBJ1-2 | -
TGTGCCAGCAGCTCCGGCGGGGAGCTGTTTTTT | CASSSGGELFF | TRBV7-9 | - | TRBJ2-2 | -
TGTGCCAGCTCAACTCAAGGTACCGTCTCTGGAAACACCATATATTTT | CASSTQGTVSGNTIYF | TRBV18 | few | TRBJ1-3 | -
TGTGCCAGCAGAAACGGGCAATCGAACACCGGGGAGCTGTTTTTT | CASRNGQSNTGELFF | TRBV2 | many | TRBJ2-2 | -
TGCAGTGCGTATAGCGGGAGGGGGGGCTACGAGCAGTACTTC | CSAYSGRGGYEQYF | TRBV20-1 | - | TRBJ2-7 | TRBD2
TGCAGCGTTGAATATGGGACTCGACAAGAGACCCAGTACTTC | CSVEYGTRQETQYF | TRBV29-1 | many | TRBJ2-5 | -
TGTGCCAGCAGTGTAGCCGGAAGGAATGAGCAGTTCTTC | CASSVAGRNEQFF | TRBV2 | - | TRBJ2-1 | -
TGCGCCAGCAGCCAAGGCCCTTTAAGCTCCTACAATGAGCAGTTCTTC | CASSQGPLSSYNEQFF | TRBV4-1 | many | TRBJ2-1 | -
TGTGCCACCAGTTTACGGCGGGAGGGCGGTGATGAGCAGTTCTTC | CATSLRREGGDEQFF | TRBV24-1 | many | TRBJ2-1 | TRBD2
TGTGCCAGCAGCCAAGATTGGGGGGAGCATGAGCAGTTCTTC | CASSQDWGEHEQFF | TRBV3-1 | few | TRBJ2-1 | -
TGCGCCAGCAGCTTGGGAAACAGGGGGCAAAACCAGGGAGATACGCAGTATTTT | CASSLGNRGQNQGDTQYF | TRBV5-1 | - | TRBJ2-3 | TRBD1
TGCGCCAGCAGCTTGGTTTCAGGGTCTGGCTACACCTTC | CASSLVSGSGYTF | TRBV5-1 | few | TRBJ1-2 | -
TGTGCCTGGAGGGGGGGCCTCACCGGGGAGCTGTTTTTT | CAWRGGLTGELFF | TRBV30 | few | TRBJ2-2 | -
TGTGCCACCAGTTCCCGGGACAGGGTCGACGGCTACACCTTC | CATSSRDRVDGYTF | TRBV24-1 | many | TRBJ1-2 | TRBD1
TGTGCCAGCAGTCTCAGCCACGAGCAGTACTTC | CASSLSHEQYF | TRBV3-1 | - | TRBJ2-7 | -
TGTGCCAGCAGCTTGGGCCCCGAGGGCACTGAAGCTTTCTTT | CASSLGPEGTEAFF | TRBV9 | few | TRBJ1-1 | -
TGTGCCAGCAGCTTAATGAGCAATCAGCCCCAGCATTTT | CASSLMSNQPQHF | TRBV7-9 | many | TRBJ1-5 | -
TGTGCCAGCAGTTTACTCCCTCGCCTCAATGAGCAGTTCTTC | CASSLLPRLNEQFF | TRBV28 | few | TRBJ2-1 | -
TGCAGTGCTAGAGATCCAGAGACAGATACGCAGTATTTT | CSARDPETDTQYF | TRBV20-1 | few | TRBJ2-3 | -
TGCGCCAGCAGCCCCACGACGGGGACTCCGCAGTTCTTC | CASSPTTGTPQFF | TRBV5-1 | - | TRBJ2-1 | -
TGTGCCAGCTCACACGACAGTTATCCTGGGGAAGCTTTCTTT | CASSHDSYPGEAFF | TRBV18 | many | TRBJ1-1 | -
TGTGCCAGCTCACCTCAAAAGGGCTACACCTTC | CASSPQKGYTF | TRBV18 | many | TRBJ1-2 | -
TGTGCCAGCAGCATCCCCGGGTCGAAAGGCTATGAGCAGTTCTTC | CASSIPGSKGYEQFF | TRBV7-3 | many | TRBJ2-1 | -
TGTGCTAGCAGCTTGGGGCTAGCGGAACCTCACAATGAGCAGTTCTTC | CASSLGLAEPHNEQFF | TRBV7-7 | many | TRBJ2-1 | TRBD2
TGTGCCAGCAGCCTCAGAGGCAGGAACACTGAAGCTTTCTTT | CASSLRGRNTEAFF | TRBV14 | many | TRBJ1-1 | -
TGTGCCAGCAGCCGGACTATGACGAACACCGGGGAGCTGTTTTTT | CASSRTMTNTGELFF | TRBV2 | many | TRBJ2-2 | -
TGTGCCAGCTCACCGGGACGGGAGGACGGCGAGCAGTACTTC | CASSPGREDGEQYF | TRBV18 | many | TRBJ2-7 | TRBD2
TGCAGCGTTGAAGATCGATGGACTAGCTTTGTCGATACGCAGTATTTT | CSVEDRWTSFVDTQYF | TRBV29-1 | few | TRBJ2-3 | TRBD2
TGTGCCAGCGGACAGGGGGCAAGCACAGATACGCAGTATTTT | CASGQGASTDTQYF | TRBV11-3 | many | TRBJ2-3 | TRBD1
TGTGCCAGCAGCTATCGACAGGGGACGGGTGAGACCCAGTACTTC | CASSYRQGTGETQYF | TRBV7-2 | many | TRBJ2-5 | TRBD1
TGTGCCAGTTCCCCTGGGAGTAATTCACCCCTCCACTTT | CASSPGSNSPLHF | TRBV6-6 | - | TRBJ1-6 | -
TGCAGCGACGGAAACTATGGCTACACCTTC | CSDGNYGYTF | TRBV29-1 | - | TRBJ1-2 | -